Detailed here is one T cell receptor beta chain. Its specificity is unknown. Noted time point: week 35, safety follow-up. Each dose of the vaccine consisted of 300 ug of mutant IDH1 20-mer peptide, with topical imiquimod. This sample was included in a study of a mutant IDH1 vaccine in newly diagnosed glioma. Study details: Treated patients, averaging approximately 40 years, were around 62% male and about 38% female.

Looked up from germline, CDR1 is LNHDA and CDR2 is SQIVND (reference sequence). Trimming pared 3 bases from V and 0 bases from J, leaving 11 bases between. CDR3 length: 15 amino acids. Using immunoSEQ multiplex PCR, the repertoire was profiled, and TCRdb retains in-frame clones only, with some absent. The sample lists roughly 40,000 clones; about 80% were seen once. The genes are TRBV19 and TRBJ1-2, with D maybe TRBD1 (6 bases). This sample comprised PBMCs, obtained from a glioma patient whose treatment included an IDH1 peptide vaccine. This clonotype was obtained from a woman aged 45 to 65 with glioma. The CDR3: CASSIWTAPNYGYTF. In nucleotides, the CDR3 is TGTGCCAGTAGTATTTGGACAGCCCCTAACTATGGCTACACCTTC.